This T cell receptor (beta chain) was retrieved from a study of T-cell reconstitution after alpha-beta-depleted transplantation in children. Study-level findings and limits: Several hundred expanded graft clones reportedly gave rise to the alpha-beta T cells present about two months after transplant. Recipient T cells and thymic progenitors that survived gave rise to the high TCRbeta diversity observed at day 60 in some patients. The main origin of T-cell counts and diversity one year after transplant was newly produced T cells.

Unique molecular identifiers were built into the TCRbeta library. TCRdb reprocessed the PCR reads with MiXCR, giving one entry per CDR3 protein. The table has about 110,000 distinct CDR3 sequences, around 6.4% seen once. Per germline, CDR1 MNHEY and CDR2 SMNVEV (reference sequence). V was shortened by 2 bases and J by 0 bases, with 8 bases between the two germline ends. This CDR3 spans 14 amino acids. This clonotype came up many times. Its antigen is undetermined. The sample consisted of PBMCs, mostly from graft donor cells, taken 360 days after TCRalphabeta/CD19-depleted stem cell transplant. The chain uses TRBV27 and TRBJ2-7; a weak D match, TRBD2 (5 bases). The clonotype comes from a male patient aged 2-10 years who had a stem cell transplant for acute lymphoblastic leukemia, so the T cells may come from the graft donor. CDR3 coding DNA: TGTGCCAGCAGTTTAACGAGGGTCTCCTACGAGCAGTACTTC. It codes for CASSLTRVSYEQYF.